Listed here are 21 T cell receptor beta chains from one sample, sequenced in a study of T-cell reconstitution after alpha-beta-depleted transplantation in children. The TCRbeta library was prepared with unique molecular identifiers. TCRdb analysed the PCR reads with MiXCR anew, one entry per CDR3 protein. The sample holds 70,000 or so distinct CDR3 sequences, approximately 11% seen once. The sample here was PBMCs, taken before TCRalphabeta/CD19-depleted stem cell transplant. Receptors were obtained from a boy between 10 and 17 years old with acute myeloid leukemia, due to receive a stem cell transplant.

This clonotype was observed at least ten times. The CDR3: CASSRDTANYGYTF. The CDR3 DNA reads TGCGCCAGCAGCCGGGACACAGCTAACTATGGCTACACCTTC. This chain joins TRBV5-1 and TRBJ1-2, with a tentative D call TRBD1 (6 bases). The CDR3 runs 14 residues. Trimming cost V 4 bases and J 0 bases, with 10 bases left between them. Germline CDR1 is SGHRS and CDR2 is YFSETQ.

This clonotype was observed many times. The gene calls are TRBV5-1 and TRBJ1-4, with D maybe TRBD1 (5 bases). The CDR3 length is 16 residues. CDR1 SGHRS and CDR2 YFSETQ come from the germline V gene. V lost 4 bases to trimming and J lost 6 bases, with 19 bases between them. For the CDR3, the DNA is TGCGCCAGCAGCAAGACGTTGACAGCAGGAGATGAAAAACTGTTTTTT. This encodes CASSKTLTAGDEKLFF.

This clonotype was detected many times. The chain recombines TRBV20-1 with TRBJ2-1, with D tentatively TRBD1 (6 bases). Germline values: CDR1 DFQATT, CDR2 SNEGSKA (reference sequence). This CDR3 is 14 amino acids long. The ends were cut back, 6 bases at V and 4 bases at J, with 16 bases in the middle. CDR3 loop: CSAKTGKNYNEQFF. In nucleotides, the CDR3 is TGCAGTGCCAAGACAGGCAAAAATTACAATGAGCAGTTCTTC.

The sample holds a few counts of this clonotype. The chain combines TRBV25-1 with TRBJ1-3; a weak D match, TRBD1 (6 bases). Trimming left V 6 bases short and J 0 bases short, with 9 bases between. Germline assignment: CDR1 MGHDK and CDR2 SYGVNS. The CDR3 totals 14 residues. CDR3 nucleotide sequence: TGTGCCAGCAGACCGACAGGCTCTGGAAACACCATATATTTT. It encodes CASRPTGSGNTIYF.

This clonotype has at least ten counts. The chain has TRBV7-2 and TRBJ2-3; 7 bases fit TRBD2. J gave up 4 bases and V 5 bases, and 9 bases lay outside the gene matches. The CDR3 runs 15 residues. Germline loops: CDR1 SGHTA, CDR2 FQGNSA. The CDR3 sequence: CASSVTGGWADTQYF. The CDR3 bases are TGTGCCAGCAGCGTGACGGGAGGTTGGGCAGATACGCAGTATTTT.

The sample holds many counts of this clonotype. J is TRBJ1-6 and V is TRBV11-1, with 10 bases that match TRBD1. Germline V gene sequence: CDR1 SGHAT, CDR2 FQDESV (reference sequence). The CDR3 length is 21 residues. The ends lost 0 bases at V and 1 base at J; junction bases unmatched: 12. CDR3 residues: CASSLAISDRGQGSYNSPLHF. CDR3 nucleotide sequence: TGTGCCAGCAGCTTAGCGATCTCTGACAGGGGGCAGGGGTCCTATAATTCACCCCTCCACTTT.

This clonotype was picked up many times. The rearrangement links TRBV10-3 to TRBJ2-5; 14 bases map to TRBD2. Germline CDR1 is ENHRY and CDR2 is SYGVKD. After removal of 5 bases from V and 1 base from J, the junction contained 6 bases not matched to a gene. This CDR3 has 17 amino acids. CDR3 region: CAISPRTSGGFQETQYF. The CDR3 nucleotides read TGTGCCATCAGTCCCAGGACTAGCGGGGGGTTCCAAGAGACCCAGTACTTC.

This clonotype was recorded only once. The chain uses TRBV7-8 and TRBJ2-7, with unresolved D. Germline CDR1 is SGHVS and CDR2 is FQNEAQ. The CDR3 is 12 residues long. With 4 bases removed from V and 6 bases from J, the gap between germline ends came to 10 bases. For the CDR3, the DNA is TGTGCCAGCAGCTATAGGGCCTCCGAGCAGTACGTC. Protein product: CASSYRASEQYV.

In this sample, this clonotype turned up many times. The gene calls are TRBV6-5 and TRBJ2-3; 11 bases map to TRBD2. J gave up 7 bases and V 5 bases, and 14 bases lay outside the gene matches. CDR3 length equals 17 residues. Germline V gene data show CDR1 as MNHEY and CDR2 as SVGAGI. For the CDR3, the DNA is TGTGCCAGCAGTCTCACCCGGGCCGGGACTAGCGGACATACGCAGTATTTT. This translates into CASSLTRAGTSGHTQYF.

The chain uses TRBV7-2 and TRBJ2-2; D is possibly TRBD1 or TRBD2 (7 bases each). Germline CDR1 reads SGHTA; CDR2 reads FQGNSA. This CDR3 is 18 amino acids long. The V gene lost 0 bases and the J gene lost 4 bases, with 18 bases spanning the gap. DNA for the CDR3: TGTGCCAGCAGCTTAGCGCAGGGGGGACTAATCGGCACCGGGGAGCTGTTTTTT. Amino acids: CASSLAQGGLIGTGELFF.

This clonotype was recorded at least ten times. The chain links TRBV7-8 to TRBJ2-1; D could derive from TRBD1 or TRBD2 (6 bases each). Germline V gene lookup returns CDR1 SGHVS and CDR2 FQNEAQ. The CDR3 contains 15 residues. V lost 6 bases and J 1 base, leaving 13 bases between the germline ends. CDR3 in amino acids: CASSSRRGSYNEQFF. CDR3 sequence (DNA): TGTGCCAGCAGTAGTAGGAGGGGGTCCTACAATGAGCAGTTCTTC.

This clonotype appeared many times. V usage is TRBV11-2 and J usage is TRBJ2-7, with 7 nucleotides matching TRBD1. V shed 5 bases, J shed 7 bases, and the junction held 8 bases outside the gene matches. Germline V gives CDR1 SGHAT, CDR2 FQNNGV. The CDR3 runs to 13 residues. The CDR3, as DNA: TGTGCCAGCAGCGCCGGACAGGCGAGGGAGCAGTACGTC. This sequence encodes CASSAGQAREQYV.

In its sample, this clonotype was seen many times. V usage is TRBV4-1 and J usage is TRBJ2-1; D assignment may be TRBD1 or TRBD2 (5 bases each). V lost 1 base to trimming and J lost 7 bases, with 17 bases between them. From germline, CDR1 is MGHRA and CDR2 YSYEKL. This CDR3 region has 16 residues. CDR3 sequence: CASSQGPGTPFNEQFF. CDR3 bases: TGCGCCAGCAGCCAAGGCCCCGGGACGCCGTTTAATGAGCAGTTCTTC.

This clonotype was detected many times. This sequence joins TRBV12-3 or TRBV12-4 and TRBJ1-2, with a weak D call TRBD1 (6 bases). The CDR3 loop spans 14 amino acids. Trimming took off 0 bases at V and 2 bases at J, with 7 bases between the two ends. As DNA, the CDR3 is TGTGCCAGCAGTTTAGCGAGGGGGAACTATGGCTACACCTTC. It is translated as CASSLARGNYGYTF.

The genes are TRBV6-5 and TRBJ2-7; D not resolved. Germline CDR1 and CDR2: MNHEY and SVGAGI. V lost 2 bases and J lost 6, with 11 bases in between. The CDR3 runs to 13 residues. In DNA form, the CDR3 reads TGTGCCAGCAGTTACGGCGCGGCCGGCGAGCAGTACGTC. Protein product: CASSYGAAGEQYV.

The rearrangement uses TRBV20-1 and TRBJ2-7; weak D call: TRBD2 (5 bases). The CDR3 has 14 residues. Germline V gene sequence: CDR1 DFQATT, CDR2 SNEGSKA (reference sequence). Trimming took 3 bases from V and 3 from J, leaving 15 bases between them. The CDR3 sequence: CSARGSESGYEQYV. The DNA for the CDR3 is TGCAGTGCTAGGGGGAGTGAGAGTGGCTACGAGCAGTACGTC.

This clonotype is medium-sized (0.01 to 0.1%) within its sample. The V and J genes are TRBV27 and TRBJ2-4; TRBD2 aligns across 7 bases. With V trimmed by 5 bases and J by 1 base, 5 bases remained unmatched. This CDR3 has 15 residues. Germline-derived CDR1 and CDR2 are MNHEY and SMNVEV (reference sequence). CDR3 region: CASSPWEGAKNIQYF. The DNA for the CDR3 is TGTGCCAGCAGTCCCTGGGAGGGGGCCAAAAACATTCAGTACTTC.

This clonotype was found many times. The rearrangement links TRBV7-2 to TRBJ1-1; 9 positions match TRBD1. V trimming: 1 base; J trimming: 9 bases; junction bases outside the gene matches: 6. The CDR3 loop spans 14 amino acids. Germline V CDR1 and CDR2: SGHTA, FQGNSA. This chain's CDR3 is CASSLETGGRKAFF. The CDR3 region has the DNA TGTGCCAGCAGCTTAGAAACAGGGGGCCGGAAAGCTTTCTTT.

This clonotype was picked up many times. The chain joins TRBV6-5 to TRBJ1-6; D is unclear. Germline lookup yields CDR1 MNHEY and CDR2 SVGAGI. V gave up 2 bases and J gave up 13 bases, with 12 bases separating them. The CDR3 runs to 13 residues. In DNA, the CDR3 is TGTGCCAGCAGTTACAAAAGGTGGGATCCCCTCCACTTT. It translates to CASSYKRWDPLHF.

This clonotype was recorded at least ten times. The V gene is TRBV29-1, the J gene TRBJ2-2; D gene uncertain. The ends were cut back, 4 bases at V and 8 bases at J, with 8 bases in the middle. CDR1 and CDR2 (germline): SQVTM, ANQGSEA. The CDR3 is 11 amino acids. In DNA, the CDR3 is TGCAGCGTTGCGGTAGAAGGGGAGCTGTTTTTT. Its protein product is CSVAVEGELFF.

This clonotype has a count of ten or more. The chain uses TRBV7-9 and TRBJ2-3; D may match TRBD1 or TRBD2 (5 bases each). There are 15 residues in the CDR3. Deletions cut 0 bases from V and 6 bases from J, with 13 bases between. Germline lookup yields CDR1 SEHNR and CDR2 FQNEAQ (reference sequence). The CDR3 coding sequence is TGTGCCAGCAGCTTAGCGGGTTTCGGGGCGGATACGCAGTATTTT. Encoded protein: CASSLAGFGADTQYF.